The clone carrying this T cell receptor beta chain was recorded a few times. The antigen is undetermined. This record belongs to a study of cytomegalovirus exposure and HLA in healthy donors. The study ran its PCR with 60 Vbeta and 13 Jbeta primers. Produced via immunoSEQ multiplex PCR; TCRdb's table is partial and in-frame only. Among some 150,000 clones, 50% to 75% were seen once, and the ten largest hold 5.5% to 9%. Looked up from germline, CDR1 is SGHRS and CDR2 is YFSETQ. This CDR3 contains 12 residues. V was trimmed by 2 bases and J by 8 bases, leaving 10 bases between them. Study-wide points: Altogether, around 160 TCR beta chains were recorded as cytomegalovirus-associated.

V gene TRBV5-1 combines with J gene TRBJ1-2; D call uncertain. Source material: PBMCs. The sequence derives from a woman aged 60 to 75 in good health and CMV-seropositive. The CDR3, as DNA: TGCGCCAGCAGCTTCAGCCGGGAAGGCTACACCTTC. Translation gives CASSFSREGYTF.